This T cell receptor beta chain is from a study of T cells in women clearing cervical HPV infection. The overall study: Controls were women whose single incident HPV16 infection cleared within 12 months without precancer or cancer.

The data were produced by immunoSEQ multiplex PCR, yet TCRdb's version contains in-frame clones alone and is incomplete. This table lists about 28,000 clones. The CDR3 spans 14 residues. Germline loops: CDR1 SNHLY, CDR2 FYNNEI. V was trimmed by 4 bases and J by 4 bases, leaving 10 bases between them. Remarks on this clone: The sequenced fragment ends 3 residues before the CDR3 boundary, so the rest is inferred from the germline J gene.

Input material: blood buffy coat. The chain has TRBV2 and TRBJ1-4, with D perhaps TRBD1 (5 bases). The sequence was collected from a woman aged 18-70 years with a cervical HPV16 infection that either progressed to CIN3+ or cleared (not recorded which). Partial CDR3 DNA: TGTGCCAGCAGTGCGCACAGGTATAATGAAAAA. This sequence encodes CASSAHRYNEK. The full CDR3 protein reads CASSAHRYNEKLFF.